The sequence of this TCR beta chain was determined in a study of blood T cell repertoires in COVID-19. Germline-derived CDR1 and CDR2 are SGDLS and YYNGEE. This CDR3 has 15 residues. V trimming: 3 bases; J trimming: 6 bases; junction bases outside the gene matches: 9. Some clones are missing from TCRdb's copy, which holds only in-frame ones; the method was immunoSEQ multiplex PCR. Of roughly 260,000 clones in the sample, under 90% were seen once. Sequenced: PBMCs or T cells enriched from blood (not recorded which). The chain uses TRBV9 and TRBJ2-3; 8 bases are a match to TRBD2. This TCR came from a middle-aged woman who had been exposed to COVID-19. CDR3: CASSGNSGGPDTQYF. The CDR3 nucleotides read TGTGCCAGCAGCGGCAATTCGGGGGGGCCGGATACGCAGTATTTT.